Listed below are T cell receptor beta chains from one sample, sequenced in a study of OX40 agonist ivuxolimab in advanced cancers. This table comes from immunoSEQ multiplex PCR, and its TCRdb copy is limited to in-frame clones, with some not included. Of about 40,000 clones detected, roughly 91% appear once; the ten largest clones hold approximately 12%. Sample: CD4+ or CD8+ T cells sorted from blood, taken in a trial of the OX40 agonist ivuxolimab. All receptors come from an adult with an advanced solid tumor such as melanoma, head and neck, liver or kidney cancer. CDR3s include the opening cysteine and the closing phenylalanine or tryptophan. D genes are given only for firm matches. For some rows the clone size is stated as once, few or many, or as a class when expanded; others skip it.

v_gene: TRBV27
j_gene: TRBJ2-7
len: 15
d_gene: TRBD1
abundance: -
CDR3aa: CASSPGTEGNNEQYF
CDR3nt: TGTGCCAGCAGCCCCGGGACAGAGGGTAATAACGAGCAGTACTTC

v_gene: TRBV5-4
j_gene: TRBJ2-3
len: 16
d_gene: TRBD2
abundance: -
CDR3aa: CASSRTSGGATDTQYF
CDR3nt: TGTGCCAGCAGCCGTACTAGCGGGGGGGCCACAGATACGCAGTATTTT

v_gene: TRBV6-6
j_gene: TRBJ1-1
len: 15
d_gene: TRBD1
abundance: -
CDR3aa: CASSLNDRVGTEAFF
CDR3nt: TGTGCCAGCAGTCTTAATGACAGGGTGGGCACTGAAGCTTTCTTT

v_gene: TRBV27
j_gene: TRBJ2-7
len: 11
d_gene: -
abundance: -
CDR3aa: CASTLGEKQYF
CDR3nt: TGTGCCAGCACCTTGGGAGAGAAGCAGTACTTC

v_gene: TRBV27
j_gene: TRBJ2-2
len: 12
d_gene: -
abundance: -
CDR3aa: CASGEFSGELFF
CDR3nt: TGTGCCAGCGGGGAATTCTCCGGGGAGCTGTTTTTT

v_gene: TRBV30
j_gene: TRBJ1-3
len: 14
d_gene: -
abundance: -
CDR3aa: CAWREGVAGNTIYF
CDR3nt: TGTGCCTGGCGAGAAGGCGTTGCGGGAAACACCATATATTTT

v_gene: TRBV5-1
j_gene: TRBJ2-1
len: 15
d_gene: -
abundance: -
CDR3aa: CASSFTGSSYNEQFF
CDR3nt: TGCGCCAGCAGCTTTACAGGGAGCTCCTACAATGAGCAGTTCTTC

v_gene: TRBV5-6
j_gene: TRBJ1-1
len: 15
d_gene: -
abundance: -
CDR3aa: CASSLRGEGSTEAFF
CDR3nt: TGTGCCAGCAGCTTACGAGGGGAAGGGAGCACTGAAGCTTTCTTT

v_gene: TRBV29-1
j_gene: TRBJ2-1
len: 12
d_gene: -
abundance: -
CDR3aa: CSVEGRVNEQFF
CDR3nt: TGCAGCGTTGAGGGTAGGGTAAATGAGCAGTTCTTC

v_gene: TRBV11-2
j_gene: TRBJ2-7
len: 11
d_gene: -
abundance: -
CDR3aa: CASRSHGEQYF
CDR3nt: TGTGCCAGCCGATCGCACGGCGAGCAGTACTTC

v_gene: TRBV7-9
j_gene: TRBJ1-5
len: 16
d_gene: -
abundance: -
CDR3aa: CASSLTGEGDDQPQHF
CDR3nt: TGTGCCAGCAGCTTAACGGGGGAGGGGGATGACCAGCCCCAGCATTTT

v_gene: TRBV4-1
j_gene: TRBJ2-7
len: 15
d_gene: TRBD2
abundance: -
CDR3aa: CASSQRTSATYEQYF
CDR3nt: TGCGCCAGCAGCCAACGGACTAGCGCTACCTACGAGCAGTACTTC

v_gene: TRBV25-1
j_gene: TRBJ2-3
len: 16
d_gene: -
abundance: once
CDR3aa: CASSEYAGASTDTQYF
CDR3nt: TGTGCCAGCAGTGAATACGCGGGCGCTAGCACAGATACGCAGTATTTT

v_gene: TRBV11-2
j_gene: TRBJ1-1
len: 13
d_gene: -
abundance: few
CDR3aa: CASSPTTIWEAFF
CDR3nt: TGTGCCAGCAGCCCCACGACAATCTGGGAAGCTTTCTTT

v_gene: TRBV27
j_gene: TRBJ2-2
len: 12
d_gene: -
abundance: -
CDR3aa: CATLGVAGELFF
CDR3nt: TGTGCCACCTTGGGTGTGGCCGGGGAGCTGTTTTTT

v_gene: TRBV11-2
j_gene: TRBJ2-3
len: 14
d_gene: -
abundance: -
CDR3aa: CASSLSARGDTQYF
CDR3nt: TGTGCCAGCAGCTTATCCGCCAGAGGGGATACGCAGTATTTT

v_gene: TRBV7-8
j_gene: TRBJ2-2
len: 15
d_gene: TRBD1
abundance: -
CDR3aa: CASSSWDRDTGELFF
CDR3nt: TGTGCCAGCAGCTCGTGGGACAGGGACACCGGGGAGCTGTTTTTT

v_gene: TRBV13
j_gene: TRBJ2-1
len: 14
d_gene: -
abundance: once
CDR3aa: CASSQGAGRDEQFF
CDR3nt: TGTGCCAGCAGCCAAGGGGCTGGAAGGGATGAGCAGTTCTTC

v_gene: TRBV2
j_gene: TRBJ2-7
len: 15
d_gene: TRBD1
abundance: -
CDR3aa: CASILRGEGQLAQYF
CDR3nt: TGTGCCAGCATCCTTAGGGGTGAGGGACAGCTTGCTCAGTACTTC

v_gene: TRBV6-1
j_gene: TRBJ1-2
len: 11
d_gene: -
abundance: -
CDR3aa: CASSYSYGYTF
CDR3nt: TGTGCCAGCAGTTACAGCTATGGCTACACCTTC

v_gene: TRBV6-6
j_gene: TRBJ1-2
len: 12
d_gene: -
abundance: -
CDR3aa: CASTYANYGYTF
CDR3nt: TGTGCCAGCACCTACGCCAACTATGGCTACACCTTC

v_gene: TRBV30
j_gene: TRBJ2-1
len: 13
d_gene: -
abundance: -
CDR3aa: CASLGTSYNEQFF
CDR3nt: TGTGCCTCCCTAGGGACCTCCTACAATGAGCAGTTCTTC

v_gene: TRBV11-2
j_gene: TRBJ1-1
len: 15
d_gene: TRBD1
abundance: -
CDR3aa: CASSDGDRGGTEAFF
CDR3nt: TGTGCCAGCAGCGACGGGGACAGGGGAGGGACTGAAGCTTTCTTT

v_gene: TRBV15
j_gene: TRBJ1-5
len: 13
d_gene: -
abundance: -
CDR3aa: CATSDGSNQPQHF
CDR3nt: TGTGCCACCTCCGACGGATCCAATCAGCCCCAGCATTTT

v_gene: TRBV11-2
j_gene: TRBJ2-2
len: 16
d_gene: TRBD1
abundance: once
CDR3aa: CASSLTGGEVTGELFF
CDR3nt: TGTGCCAGCAGCTTGACAGGGGGCGAAGTCACCGGGGAGCTGTTTTTT

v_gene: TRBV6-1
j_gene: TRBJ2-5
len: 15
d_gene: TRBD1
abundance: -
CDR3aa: CASSGHRDRVETQYF
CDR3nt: TGTGCCAGCAGTGGCCACCGGGACAGGGTTGAGACCCAGTACTTC

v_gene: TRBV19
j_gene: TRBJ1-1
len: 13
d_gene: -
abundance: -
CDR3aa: CASSPGVGTEAFF
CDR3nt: TGTGCCAGTAGTCCGGGAGTGGGGACTGAAGCTTTCTTT

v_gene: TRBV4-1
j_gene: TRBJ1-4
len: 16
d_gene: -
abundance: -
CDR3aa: CASSQDGRGKEEKLFF
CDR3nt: TGCGCCAGCAGCCAAGATGGTCGGGGGAAGGAAGAAAAACTGTTTTTT

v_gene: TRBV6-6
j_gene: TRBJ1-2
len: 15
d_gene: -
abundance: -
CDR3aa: CASSYGRGYNYGYTF
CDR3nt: TGTGCCAGCAGTTACGGTCGGGGCTACAACTATGGCTACACCTTC

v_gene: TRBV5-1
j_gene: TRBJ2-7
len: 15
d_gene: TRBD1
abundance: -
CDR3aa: CASSLEGTGGYEQYF
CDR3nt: TGCGCCAGCAGCTTGGAGGGGACAGGAGGTTACGAGCAGTACTTC

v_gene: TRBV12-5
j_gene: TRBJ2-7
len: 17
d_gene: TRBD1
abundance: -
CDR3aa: CASGLAPTGQGPYEQYF
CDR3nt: TGTGCTAGTGGTTTGGCCCCCACGGGACAGGGTCCCTACGAGCAGTACTTC

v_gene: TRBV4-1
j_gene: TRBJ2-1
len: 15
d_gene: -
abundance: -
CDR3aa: CASSQGGRVYNEQFF
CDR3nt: TGCGCCAGCAGCCAAGGGGGCAGGGTATACAATGAGCAGTTCTTC

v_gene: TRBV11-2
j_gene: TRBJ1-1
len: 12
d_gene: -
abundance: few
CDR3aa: CASSQTALEAFF
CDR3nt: TGTGCCAGCAGCCAGACAGCCCTTGAAGCTTTCTTT

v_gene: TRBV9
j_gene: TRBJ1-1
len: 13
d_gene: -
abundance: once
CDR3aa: CASSVAVGTEAFF
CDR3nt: TGTGCCAGCAGCGTGGCTGTGGGTACTGAAGCTTTCTTT

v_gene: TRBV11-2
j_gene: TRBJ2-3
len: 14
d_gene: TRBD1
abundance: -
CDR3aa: CASSIGQGADTQYF
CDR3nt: TGTGCCAGCAGCATCGGACAGGGGGCAGATACGCAGTATTTT